The sequence of this T cell receptor (beta chain) was determined in a study of T cell repertoires in cytomegalovirus infection. On the study more broadly: Both CMV infection and a matching HLA type were indicated by public TCR beta signatures.

Study outcomes and limitations: Frequencies of public TCR beta families were cumulated, and this identified carriers of CMV plus the relevant HLA. Dominating the ex vivo response were HLA-C-restricted CMV-specific TCR beta clonotypes.

TCRdb reanalysed the reads using MiXCR and keeps one entry per CDR3 protein. This sample has fewer than 200,000 distinct CDR3 sequences, with about 20% found just once. V trimming: 7 bases; J trimming: 9 bases; junction bases outside the gene matches: 14. This CDR3 region has 15 residues. Germline V gene data show CDR1 as MDHEN and CDR2 as SYDVKM. In the case of this clonotype: Antigen unknown.

The source is a human donor in good health (CMV status not recorded). Some clones in this sample may be carry-over from other donors' samples. V is TRBV28 and J is TRBJ1-5; 8 bases fit TRBD1. Sample: PBMCs. CDR3 residues: CASTQQGVRSLPQHF. In nucleotides, the CDR3 is TGTGCCAGCACCCAACAGGGGGTCCGATCTCTGCCCCAGCATTTT.